The next 3 T cell receptor beta chains were all read from a single sample in a study of shared clonotypes between healthy human individuals. The method was immunoSEQ multiplex PCR; TCRdb's version includes in-frame clones alone and lacks a portion of them. The sample contains about 490,000 clones, roughly four fifths of which appear only once. The sample taken for sequencing was PBMCs. The receptor source for this set is a woman aged 40 to 50 in good health. Some clones in this sample may be carry-over from other donors' samples.

This chain links TRBV14 with TRBJ2-2; 8 nucleotides line up with TRBD2. With 2 bases clipped from V and 4 bases from J, the junction kept 6 bases outside the gene matches. From germline, CDR1 is SGHDN and CDR2 FVKESK. The CDR3 length is 16 residues. CDR3 coding DNA: TGTGCCAGCAGCCAATTCGCGGGAGGACTCACCGGGGAGCTGTTTTTT. Translated, it gives CASSQFAGGLTGELFF.

V is TRBV7-9 and J is TRBJ1-1, with TRBD1 identical over 7 bases. The CDR3 is made up of 18 amino acids. CDR1 SEHNR and CDR2 FQNEAQ come from the germline V gene (reference sequence). V lost 5 bases, J lost 2 bases, and 17 bases stayed unmatched. CDR3 sequence reads: CASSKRSLVRGPNTEAFF. The CDR3 nucleotides are TGTGCCAGCAGCAAACGAAGCCTGGTGAGGGGGCCCAACACTGAAGCTTTCTTT. Variable domain in full (rest from reference TRBV7-9 and TRBJ1-1): DTGVSQNPRHKITKRGQNVTFRCDPISEHNRLYWYRQTLGQGPEFLTYFQNEAQLEKSRLLSDRFSAERPKGSFSTLEIQRTEQGDSAMYLCASSKRSLVRGPNTEAFFGQGTRLTVV.

A remark on this clone: It differs at one base from a far larger clone, so likely a read error. Because it lacks the conserved phenylalanine or tryptophan at the end, this CDR3 is likely a read error. This chain connects TRBV4-2 to TRBJ1-2; tentative D call: TRBD1 (5 bases). The CDR3 has 15 residues. Looked up from germline, CDR1 is LGHNA and CDR2 is YNFKEQ. V was pared by 4 bases and J by 4 bases, with 16 bases between. CDR3 amino acids: CASSPSGAESYGYTV. The DNA for the CDR3 is TGTGCCAGCAGCCCATCCGGGGCCGAGTCCTATGGCTACACCGTC.